The clone carrying this TCR beta chain is deemed medium-sized (0.01 to 0.1%). Its antigen is unidentified. Treatment reported: roughly ten-day PBMC culture with coronavirus spike peptide pools or control peptides (ViraFEST assay). IL-2 at about 9.1 IU/ml and peptide pools at approximately 10 ug/ml were added to PBMCs cultured at about 2 million per well. Sequencing of DNA taken from cultured CD4+ T cells relied on the Oncomine TCR Beta short-read assay. A single record per CDR3 protein comes from TCRdb applying MiXCR to the PCR reads. The data contain some 3,600 distinct CDR3 sequences, 15% of them singletons. The sample originates from a study of vaccination and CD4 T cells after COVID-19. Study-wide context: Vaccinees got either two BNT162b2 doses or two mRNA-1273 doses.

CDR3 size: 12 residues. Germline CDR1 reads KGHDR; CDR2 reads SFDVKD. After removal of 8 bases from V and 4 bases from J, the junction contained 3 bases not matched to a gene. The V and J genes are TRBV24-1 and TRBJ1-1; TRBD1 agrees at 7 bases. The clonotype was recovered from a human donor who had recovered from COVID-19. The sequencing sample was made of CD4+ T cells from blood, cultured in vitro. This chain's CDR3 is CATTAGGTEAFF. The CDR3 coding sequence is TGTGCCACCACAGCAGGGGGCACTGAAGCTTTCTTT.